A single sample is the source of the 24 T cell receptor beta chains below, sequenced in a study of blood T cell repertoires in COVID-19. Sequencing used immunoSEQ multiplex PCR; TCRdb keeps in-frame clones, though not all of them. The sample gives nearly 25,000 clones, 75% to 85% of which show up once; less than 2.5% is in the top ten. The specimen was peripheral blood. The receptors originated from a woman aged 70 to 79 with COVID-19, enrolled during active disease.

The rearrangement links TRBV19 to TRBJ2-1; D perhaps matches TRBD1 (5 bases). With 5 bases removed from V and 5 bases from J, the gap between germline ends came to 13 bases. Germline CDR1 is LNHDA and CDR2 is SQIVND (reference sequence). The CDR3 sequence is 14 residues long. The CDR3 region is CASSSFGHDNEQFF. CDR3 bases: TGTGCCAGTAGTTCCTTTGGACATGACAATGAGCAGTTCTTC.

The gene calls are TRBV19 and TRBJ2-3; 8 nucleotides align to TRBD2. Per the germline V gene, CDR1 is LNHDA and CDR2 is SQIVND (reference sequence). J gave up 1 base and V 6 bases, and 9 bases lay outside the gene matches. This CDR3 is 16 amino acids long. DNA for the CDR3: TGTGCCAGTAGCCCCGGGGGGGTCCTGGGCACAGATACGCAGTATTTT. Translated, it gives CASSPGGVLGTDTQYF. Full variable domain (remainder filled in from reference TRBV19 and TRBJ2-3): DGGITQSPKYLFRKEGQNVTLSCEQNLNHDAMYWYRQDPGQGLRLIYYSQIVNDFQKGDIAEGYSVSREKKESFPLTVTSAQKNPTAFYLCASSPGGVLGTDTQYFGPGTRLTVL.

This clone showed up just a few times. The rearrangement uses TRBV5-6 and TRBJ1-5, with 7 nucleotides matching TRBD1. The CDR3 has 14 residues. The trim removed 0 bases at V and 5 bases at J, leaving 2 bases unmatched. Germline CDR1 is SGHDT and CDR2 is YYEEEE. This CDR3 reads CASSLGQGYQPQHF. The CDR3 DNA reads as TGTGCCAGCAGCTTGGGACAGGGCTATCAGCCCCAGCATTTT. The entire variable domain, with the rest obtained from reference TRBV5-6 and TRBJ1-5, is as follows: DAGVTQSPTHLIKTRGQQVTLRCSPKSGHDTVSWYQQALGQGPQFIFQYYEEEERQRGNFPDRFSGHQFPNYSSELNVNALLLGDSALYLCASSLGQGYQPQHFGDGTRLSIL.

The chain is built from TRBV14 and TRBJ1-6; the D gene is possibly TRBD1 (5 bases). Trimming left V 3 bases short and J 7 bases short, with 13 bases between. Germline CDR1 SGHDN, CDR2 FVKESK. The CDR3 has 15 amino acids. CDR3 region: CASSQRDLGNSPLHF. DNA for the CDR3: TGTGCCAGCAGCCAGCGGGACTTGGGGAATTCACCCCTCCACTTT.

J is TRBJ1-2 and V is TRBV4-2, with D perhaps matching TRBD1 (5 bases). The germline V gene encodes CDR1 LGHNA and CDR2 YNFKEQ. Trimming took off 4 bases at V and 8 bases at J, with 23 bases between the two ends. The CDR3 covers 16 residues. Here the CDR3 reads CASSPSFRVRLYGYTF. DNA of the CDR3: TGTGCCAGCAGCCCGTCCTTCAGGGTCCGGCTATACGGCTACACCTTC.

The rearrangement uses TRBV19 and TRBJ2-4, with 16 bases aligning to TRBD2. CDR1 is LNHDA and CDR2 is SQIVND in the germline V gene (reference sequence). Losses at the gene ends were 8 bases for V and 1 base for J; bases not matched to a gene: 5. This CDR3 contains 17 residues. The DNA of the CDR3 is TGTGCCAGTGGCCCGGGACTAGCGGGGGGGGCCAAAAACATTCAGTACTTC. Its translation is CASGPGLAGGAKNIQYF.

The chain recombines TRBV6-5 with TRBJ1-2, with D perhaps TRBD1 (5 bases). The V end was cut by 7 bases, the J end by 8 bases, with 11 bases between. CDR3 size: 11 residues. Germline assignment: CDR1 MNHEY and CDR2 SVGAGI. CDR3 coding DNA: TGTGCCAGCAAGACGGGGGTAGGCTACACCTTC. This gives the protein CASKTGVGYTF.

The rearrangement uses TRBV5-5 and TRBJ2-5; no clear D gene. CDR1 and CDR2 (germline): SGHKS, YYEKEE (reference sequence). V lost 4 bases and J lost 5, with 12 bases in between. This CDR3 has 13 amino acids. For the CDR3, the DNA is TGTGCCAGCAGCCCGTCCCCCCAGGAGACCCAGTACTTC. The encoded protein is CASSPSPQETQYF.

The chain employs TRBV7-8 and TRBJ2-1; 13 bases agree with TRBD2. Per the germline V gene, CDR1 is SGHVS and CDR2 is FQNEAQ. The junction had 8 bases not matched to a gene; V was cut back by 6 bases and J by 9 bases. The CDR3 is 15 residues long. CDR3 DNA: TGTGCCAGCAGTCCCACTAGCGGGAGGGACGGTGAGCAGTTCTTC. It yields the protein CASSPTSGRDGEQFF.

A single count supports this clone. The rearrangement joins TRBV2 to TRBJ1-2; 7 bases match TRBD1. Germline loops: CDR1 SNHLY, CDR2 FYNNEI. This CDR3 is 13 amino acids long. The ends lost 6 bases at V and 8 bases at J; junction bases unmatched: 9. The DNA of the CDR3 is TGTGCCAGCAGGGCCGGGACAGAACGGGGCTACACCTTC. This translates into CASRAGTERGYTF.

This chain joins TRBV2 and TRBJ2-1; D uncertain. The germline V and J ends were trimmed by 6 bases and 8 bases, with 8 bases remaining between them. The CDR3 extends over 11 amino acids. Germline V lookup: CDR1 SNHLY, CDR2 FYNNEI. CDR3 protein: CASRARDEQFF. In DNA form, the CDR3 reads TGTGCCAGCAGGGCCCGGGATGAGCAGTTCTTC.

The chain combines TRBV15 with TRBJ2-3; D is possibly TRBD1 (6 bases). V was shortened by 1 base and J by 0 bases, with 17 bases between the two germline ends. Per the germline V gene, CDR1 is LNHNV and CDR2 is YYDKDF (reference sequence). CDR3 length equals 18 residues. The CDR3 sequence is CATSRGPPQGSSTDTQYF. For the CDR3, the DNA is TGTGCCACCAGCAGAGGACCCCCACAGGGCTCTAGCACAGATACGCAGTATTTT.

This chain links TRBV19 with TRBJ1-2; perhaps TRBD1 as D (6 bases). Germline V gives CDR1 LNHDA, CDR2 SQIVND (reference sequence). CDR3 length: 12 amino acids. Trimming removed 9 bases from V and 2 bases from J, with 10 bases in between. CDR3: CASRTANYGYTF. DNA of the CDR3: TGTGCCAGCAGGACAGCCAACTATGGCTACACCTTC.

V and J are TRBV3-1 (or the pseudogene TRBV3-2) and TRBJ2-2; 8 bases match TRBD2. Unmatched junction bases numbered 2, after V lost 4 bases and J lost 1 base. Germline V lookup: CDR1 LGHDT, CDR2 YNNKEL (reference sequence). The CDR3 is made up of 15 amino acids. DNA for the CDR3: TGTGCCAGCAGCCCGGGACTAGGGAACACCGGGGAGCTGTTTTTT. Amino acids: CASSPGLGNTGELFF.

This chain links TRBV3-1 (or the pseudogene TRBV3-2) with TRBJ1-6; D gene ambiguous. CDR3 length equals 14 residues. V was shortened by 1 base and J by 8 bases, with 9 bases between the two germline ends. The V gene's germline CDR1 is LGHDT and CDR2 YNNKEL (reference sequence). CDR3 region: CASSQVGGDSPLHF. In nucleotides, the CDR3 is TGTGCCAGCAGCCAAGTAGGCGGGGATTCACCCCTCCACTTT.

The chain has TRBV29-1 and TRBJ1-1; 7 bases line up with TRBD1. CDR3 length: 14 residues. V lost 0 bases and J lost 6; bases outside the gene matches: 7. Germline V gene lookup returns CDR1 SQVTM and CDR2 ANQGSEA. CDR3 amino acids: CSVEDSATGPEAFF. CDR3 nucleotides: TGCAGCGTTGAAGATTCCGCGACAGGGCCTGAAGCTTTCTTT.

V is TRBV19 and J is TRBJ2-3, with 8 bases that match TRBD1. The CDR3 extends over 14 amino acids. Germline values: CDR1 LNHDA, CDR2 SQIVND (reference sequence). J gave up 3 bases and V 4 bases, and 3 bases lay outside the gene matches. The CDR3 sequence: CASSTGGATDTQYF. As DNA, the CDR3 is TGTGCCAGTAGTACAGGGGGCGCGACAGATACGCAGTATTTT. Based on the CDR3 plus reference TRBV19 and TRBJ2-3, the full variable domain is DGGITQSPKYLFRKEGQNVTLSCEQNLNHDAMYWYRQDPGQGLRLIYYSQIVNDFQKGDIAEGYSVSREKKESFPLTVTSAQKNPTAFYLCASSTGGATDTQYFGPGTRLTVL.

The V gene is TRBV10-3, the J gene TRBJ2-5; 9 bases agree with TRBD2. CDR1 and CDR2 from the germline V gene are ENHRY and SYGVKD. The CDR3 consists of 18 residues. The junction had 14 bases not matched to a gene; V was cut back by 4 bases and J by 2 bases. In DNA, the CDR3 is TGTGCCATCAGTGCCGGGACTAGCAGCGAGGGGGGGCAAGAGACCCAGTACTTC. Protein sequence: CAISAGTSSEGGQETQYF.

This sequence joins TRBV11-3 and TRBJ1-1; D remains ambiguous. This CDR3 spans 14 amino acids. Germline V gives CDR1 SGHNT, CDR2 YENEEA. Trimming shortened V by 3 bases and J by 1 base, and 9 bases separated the two germline ends. CDR3 loop: CASSFDSRNTEAFF. CDR3 nucleotide sequence: TGTGCCAGCAGCTTTGATAGCCGGAACACTGAAGCTTTCTTT. Supplemented by reference TRBV11-3 and TRBJ1-1, the full variable domain reads EAGVVQSPRYKIIEKKQPVAFWCNPISGHNTLYWYLQNLGQGPELLIRYENEEAVDDSQLPKDRFSAERLKGVDSTLKIQPAELGDSAVYLCASSFDSRNTEAFFGQGTRLTVV.

The chain has TRBV14 and TRBJ1-4; D may be TRBD1 (5 bases). V gave up 3 bases and J gave up 4 bases, with 6 bases separating them. Per germline, CDR1 SGHDN and CDR2 FVKESK. This CDR3 region has 13 residues. CDR3 nucleotides: TGTGCCAGCAGCCACGACAGTAATGAAAAACTGTTTTTT. Translation: CASSHDSNEKLFF.

The chain employs TRBV14 and TRBJ2-1; D is unresolved. The CDR3 loop spans 15 amino acids. The V and J ends lost 3 bases and 2 bases respectively, with 11 bases between them. Germline loops: CDR1 SGHDN, CDR2 FVKESK. CDR3 bases: TGTGCCAGCAGCCATCCCGGGTTACCCTACAATGAGCAGTTCTTC. It is translated as CASSHPGLPYNEQFF.

The chain couples TRBV27 to TRBJ1-2; TRBD1 agrees at 11 bases. The ends lost 5 bases at V and 4 bases at J; junction bases unmatched: 3. CDR3 length equals 14 residues. In germline, CDR1 is MNHEY, CDR2 SMNVEV (reference sequence). The CDR3 protein is CASSRTGGSYGYTF. CDR3 coding DNA: TGTGCCAGCAGTAGGACAGGGGGCAGCTATGGCTACACCTTC.

The CDR3: CASSPQAGPYGYTF. For the CDR3, the DNA is TGTGCCAGCAGCCCCCAGGCAGGGCCCTATGGCTACACCTTC. The chain recombines TRBV7-9 with TRBJ1-2; a weak D match, TRBD1 (5 bases). Trimming shortened V by 5 bases and J by 4 bases, and 14 bases separated the two germline ends. The CDR3 sequence is 14 residues long. Germline CDR1 and CDR2: SEHNR and FQNEAQ (reference sequence).

The J gene is TRBJ2-7, the V gene TRBV7-8, with 10 positions matching TRBD2. V trimming: 5 bases; J trimming: 7 bases; junction bases outside the gene matches: 8. Germline CDR1 and CDR2: SGHVS and FQNEAQ. The CDR3 has 14 amino acids. The CDR3 DNA reads as TGTGCCAGCAGCGTCACCCTAGCGGGAGTTGAGCAGTACGTC. Protein sequence: CASSVTLAGVEQYV.